Shown below are 18 T cell receptor beta chains from a single sample sequenced in a study of blood T cell repertoires in COVID-19. The table came from immunoSEQ multiplex PCR; TCRdb's copy has only in-frame clones and leaves some out. This table holds 250,000 to 300,000 clones, 75% to 90% found once. Sequencing was carried out using peripheral blood. All receptors come from a woman in her seventies with COVID-19, enrolled during active disease.

V gene TRBV10-3 combines with J gene TRBJ1-3; 9 bases agree with TRBD1. The V segment lost 6 bases and the J segment 0 bases; nucleotides outside the gene matches: 3. The CDR3 runs 15 residues. Per the germline V gene, CDR1 is ENHRY and CDR2 is SYGVKD. CDR3 residues: CAIRSGQGSGNTIYF. The CDR3 DNA reads as TGTGCCATCAGATCGGGACAGGGCTCTGGAAACACCATATATTTT.

The chain recombines TRBV19 with TRBJ2-3, with D possibly being TRBD1 (6 bases). Germline V gene data show CDR1 as LNHDA and CDR2 as SQIVND (reference sequence). V was shortened by 3 bases and J by 4 bases, with 14 bases between the two germline ends. The CDR3 loop spans 15 amino acids. The DNA of the CDR3 is TGTGCCAGTAGTATCAAGGGGGTACGTTCAGATACGCAGTATTTT. Its translation is CASSIKGVRSDTQYF. The complete variable domain, with remaining parts taken from reference TRBV19 and TRBJ2-3, reads DGGITQSPKYLFRKEGQNVTLSCEQNLNHDAMYWYRQDPGQGLRLIYYSQIVNDFQKGDIAEGYSVSREKKESFPLTVTSAQKNPTAFYLCASSIKGVRSDTQYFGPGTRLTVL.

The chain couples TRBV19 to TRBJ2-1; a weak D match, TRBD2 (6 bases). The CDR3 has 14 amino acids. Germline CDR1 and CDR2: LNHDA and SQIVND (reference sequence). V shed 5 bases and J shed 3 bases, with 11 bases lying between them. In DNA form, the CDR3 reads TGTGCCAGTAGTGCTAGCGTATTCTACAATGAGCAGTTCTTC. It codes for CASSASVFYNEQFF.

The CDR3 spells CASSIQRQGTNSPLHF. CDR3 bases: TGTGCCAGTAGTATCCAGAGACAGGGGACCAATTCACCCCTCCACTTT. The V call is TRBV19, the J call TRBJ1-6; 8 nucleotides match TRBD1. V lost 3 bases, J lost 7 bases, and 8 bases stayed unmatched. Germline CDR1 and CDR2: LNHDA and SQIVND (reference sequence). There are 16 residues in the CDR3.

The gene calls are TRBV5-1 and TRBJ1-1; 7 nucleotides match TRBD1. V trimming: 7 bases; J trimming: 5 bases; junction bases outside the gene matches: 8. The germline V gene encodes CDR1 SGHRS and CDR2 YFSETQ. The CDR3 has 13 residues. The CDR3 DNA sequence: TGCGCCAGCCGCACCTCGACAGGGACTGAAGCTTTCTTT. It specifies CASRTSTGTEAFF.

The chain uses TRBV28 and TRBJ2-7; 11 bases agree with TRBD2. CDR3 size: 17 residues. CDR1 MDHEN and CDR2 SYDVKM come from the germline V gene. V lost 7 bases, J lost 1 base, and 12 bases stayed unmatched. The CDR3 coding sequence is TGTGCCAGCACTCCCTCGCCGGGACTAGCGGTTTCCTACGAGCAGTACTTC. The encoded protein is CASTPSPGLAVSYEQYF.

The chain links TRBV5-6 to TRBJ2-5; the D gene is possibly TRBD2 (7 bases). Trimming removed 3 bases from V and 3 bases from J, with 12 bases in between. Germline CDR1 is SGHDT and CDR2 is YYEEEE. CDR3 length: 14 residues. CDR3 in amino acids: CASSSPGGEETQYF. Written as DNA, the CDR3 is TGTGCCAGCAGCTCCCCGGGGGGCGAAGAGACCCAGTACTTC.

This clone was seen once. The rearrangement joins TRBV4-2 to TRBJ2-3; possibly TRBD2 for D (6 bases). Trimming shortened V by 4 bases and J by 6 bases, and 8 bases separated the two germline ends. CDR3 size: 12 residues. Germline V CDR1 and CDR2: LGHNA, YNFKEQ. CDR3 coding DNA: TGTGCCAGCAGCCCGGGGAGGGATACGCAGTATTTT. It is translated as CASSPGRDTQYF.

The chain employs TRBV30 and TRBJ1-1; D not certain. CDR1 is GTSNPN, CDR2 SVGIG, per germline (reference sequence). The CDR3 consists of 12 residues. Trimming left V 1 base short and J 9 bases short, with 12 bases between. This CDR3 is CAWSEQKRQAFF. The CDR3 DNA reads TGTGCCTGGAGTGAACAGAAACGACAAGCTTTCTTT.

This clone was detected only once. V usage is TRBV6-2 or TRBV6-3 and J usage is TRBJ1-2; D gene unclear. The CDR3 totals 13 residues. The germline V and J ends were trimmed by 3 bases and 2 bases, with 7 bases remaining between them. Germline V lookup: CDR1 MNHEY, CDR2 SVGEGT. In nucleotides, the CDR3 is TGTGCCAGCAGTTATACCGGGAACTATGGCTACACCTTC. Translating it yields CASSYTGNYGYTF.

This chain uses TRBV27 with TRBJ2-1, with D possibly TRBD1 on 6 matching bases. Per the germline V gene, CDR1 is MNHEY and CDR2 is SMNVEV (reference sequence). The CDR3 length is 15 residues. V was shortened by 3 bases and J by 2 bases, with 11 bases between the two germline ends. CDR3 protein: CASSLAGDTYNEQFF. Here the CDR3 DNA reads TGTGCCAGCAGTTTGGCAGGGGATACCTACAATGAGCAGTTCTTC.

The J gene is TRBJ1-2, the V gene TRBV29-1, with unresolved D. The germline V and J ends were trimmed by 7 bases and 4 bases, with 13 bases remaining between them. Germline V gene lookup returns CDR1 SQVTM and CDR2 ANQGSEA. The length of the CDR3 is 12 residues. CDR3 DNA: TGCAGCGCGGGCCGGGTTACCTATGGCTACACCTTC. Translating gives CSAGRVTYGYTF.

This clone was detected only once. The chain has TRBV21-1 and TRBJ1-3. TRBV21-1 is an annotated pseudogene. The CDR3 loop spans 17 amino acids. CDR3 protein: CASSKLGWLYAGNTIYF. CDR3 sequence (DNA): TGTGCCAGCAGCAAACTAGGATGGCTTTATGCGGGAAACACCATATATTTT.

The chain couples TRBV6-5 to TRBJ2-7, with D possibly TRBD2 on 6 matching bases. Per the germline V gene, CDR1 is MNHEY and CDR2 is SVGAGI. Trimming took off 6 bases at V and 1 base at J, with 13 bases between the two ends. The CDR3 totals 14 residues. The CDR3 DNA sequence: TGTGCCAGCAGCCGAGGAGGGATTTCCTACGAGCAGTACTTC. Translated: CASSRGGISYEQYF.

The CDR3 region is CASSRLAGGYEQFF. As DNA, the CDR3 is TGTGCCAGCAGTCGACTAGCGGGGGGGTATGAGCAGTTCTTC. The chain couples TRBV6-4 to TRBJ2-1; TRBD2 matches 14 bases. Unmatched junction bases numbered 2, after V lost 5 bases and J lost 8 bases. The germline V gene encodes CDR1 MRHNA and CDR2 SNTAGT. This CDR3 is 14 amino acids long.

Only one count was recorded for this clone. The gene calls are TRBV21-1 and TRBJ1-5; the D segment call TRBD1 is taken from the table without a DNA check. TRBV21-1 is shown as a pseudogene. The CDR3 is 15 amino acids. CDR3 nucleotide sequence: TGTGCCAGCAGCTGCAATACAGGGGGCAATCAGCCCCAGCATTTT. Protein sequence: CASSCNTGGNQPQHF.

V and J are TRBV30 and TRBJ1-5; a possible D gene is TRBD1 (5 bases). The CDR3 extends over 15 amino acids. Per the germline V gene, CDR1 is GTSNPN and CDR2 is SVGIG (reference sequence). Trimming removed 0 bases at V and 5 bases at J, with 14 bases between. For the CDR3, the DNA is TGTGCCTGGAGTGTATCAGGGTTTGAGGATCAGCCCCAGCATTTT. This codes for CAWSVSGFEDQPQHF.

CDR3 residues: CASSPSIQGKAFF. The CDR3 bases are TGTGCCAGCAGCCCTTCGATACAGGGTAAAGCTTTCTTT. The chain recombines TRBV3-1 (or the pseudogene TRBV3-2) with TRBJ1-1, with D possibly TRBD1 on 6 matching bases. The CDR3 is made up of 13 amino acids. V was pared by 4 bases and J by 9 bases, with 15 bases between. Germline V CDR1 and CDR2: LGHDT, YNNKEL (reference sequence).